A single sample is the source of the 16 T cell receptor beta chains below, sequenced in a study of cytomegalovirus exposure and HLA in healthy donors. PCR used 60 Vbeta primers and 13 Jbeta primers. Repertoires were generated with immunoSEQ multiplex PCR, while TCRdb's copy carries only in-frame clones and drops some. The sample records roughly 200,000 clones, roughly 80% being singletons. The sequencing input was PBMCs. The receptor source for this set is a young woman in good health and CMV-seronegative.

This rearrangement joins TRBV6-6 to TRBJ2-5, with TRBD1 matching over 7 bases. The germline V gene encodes CDR1 MNHNY and CDR2 SVGAGI (reference sequence). After removal of 0 bases from V and 5 bases from J, the junction contained 3 bases not matched to a gene. This CDR3 contains 14 residues. The CDR3 loop reads CASSYSTGAETQYF. In DNA, the CDR3 is TGTGCCAGCAGTTACTCAACAGGGGCCGAGACCCAGTACTTC.

This chain connects TRBV27 to TRBJ2-5; 10 nucleotides match TRBD2. In germline, CDR1 is MNHEY, CDR2 SMNVEV (reference sequence). The CDR3 has 18 residues. The J segment lost 5 bases and the V segment lost 5 bases, leaving 17 bases of the junction unmatched. CDR3 loop: CASSHTPILAGAGETQYF. For the CDR3, the DNA is TGTGCCAGCAGTCATACCCCGATTCTAGCGGGAGCGGGGGAGACCCAGTACTTC.

This clone was seen a handful of times. CDR3 sequence (DNA): TGTGCCAGCAGCTTGGGAGGACAGACCTACGAGCAGTACGTC. As protein: CASSLGGQTYEQYV. V and J are TRBV5-6 and TRBJ2-7; possibly TRBD1 for D (6 bases). The V end lost 0 bases, the J end lost 2 bases, and 9 bases lay between the germline ends. The CDR3 spans 14 residues. CDR1 and CDR2 from the germline V gene are SGHDT and YYEEEE.

This clone is a singleton in its sample. The CDR3 nucleotides read TGTGCCAGCAGCGTAGACAGTTGGAGCAATCAGCCCCAGCATTTT. Translated, it gives CASSVDSWSNQPQHF. J is TRBJ1-5 and V is TRBV9; the D is unclear. Looked up from germline, CDR1 is SGDLS and CDR2 is YYNGEE. The CDR3 has 15 amino acids. V lost 0 bases to trimming and J lost 1 base, with 8 bases between them.

This chain uses TRBV7-6 with TRBJ2-2; 10 nucleotides line up with TRBD1. The germline gives CDR1 SGHVS, CDR2 FNYEAQ. V shed 3 bases, J shed 4 bases, and the junction held 5 bases outside the gene matches. The CDR3 is 16 residues long. CDR3 in DNA: TGTGCCAGCAGCTTCCCGGGACAGGGGCCCACCGGGGAGCTGTTTTTT. Amino acids: CASSFPGQGPTGELFF.

This chain joins TRBV9 and TRBJ2-3; D remains ambiguous. This CDR3 spans 15 amino acids. The germline gives CDR1 SGDLS, CDR2 YYNGEE. The V gene lost 1 base and the J gene lost 1 base, with 10 bases spanning the gap. Here the CDR3 reads CASSVTDIRTDTQYF. The DNA of the CDR3 is TGTGCCAGCAGCGTAACAGATATCCGCACAGATACGCAGTATTTT. The variable domain in full, completed from reference TRBV9 and TRBJ2-3, reads DSGVTQTPKHLITATGQRVTLRCSPRSGDLSVYWYQQSLDQGLQFLIQYYNGEERAKGNILERFSAQQFPDLHSELNLSSLELGDSALYFCASSVTDIRTDTQYFGPGTRLTVL.

The chain carries TRBV6-6 and TRBJ1-3; 7 bases line up with TRBD1. The CDR3 has 14 amino acids. Germline lookup yields CDR1 MNHNY and CDR2 SVGAGI (reference sequence). The V segment lost 7 bases and the J segment 8 bases; nucleotides outside the gene matches: 11. CDR3 coding DNA: TGTGCCAGCACCCGGGACAGCAGGCAGGACACCATATATTTT. This sequence encodes CASTRDSRQDTIYF.

The chain employs TRBV29-1 and TRBJ2-2; D may be TRBD1 (6 bases). The ends were cut back, 4 bases at V and 3 bases at J, with 9 bases in the middle. This CDR3 is built from 13 residues. Germline CDR1 SQVTM, CDR2 ANQGSEA. The CDR3 reads CSVGGLYTGELFF. In DNA, the CDR3 is TGCAGCGTTGGGGGGCTCTACACCGGGGAGCTGTTTTTT.

The chain is built from TRBV27 and TRBJ2-7; D may be TRBD2 (5 bases). V was pared by 5 bases and J by 2 bases, with 16 bases between. Germline V gene data show CDR1 as MNHEY and CDR2 as SMNVEV (reference sequence). The CDR3 runs to 15 residues. For the CDR3, the DNA is TGTGCCAGCAGTACTTTGAGGGAGATCCCCTACGAGCAGTACTTC. Encoded protein: CASSTLREIPYEQYF.

CDR3 sequence reads: CASSVAPTGTGGYTF. CDR3 DNA: TGTGCCAGCAGCGTAGCTCCCACAGGAACAGGGGGCTACACCTTC. This chain links TRBV9 with TRBJ1-2, with D possibly being TRBD1 (6 bases). This CDR3 spans 15 amino acids. The V and J ends lost 0 bases and 8 bases respectively, with 17 bases between them. CDR1 SGDLS and CDR2 YYNGEE come from the germline V gene. Complete variable domain (other parts from reference TRBV9 and TRBJ1-2): DSGVTQTPKHLITATGQRVTLRCSPRSGDLSVYWYQQSLDQGLQFLIQYYNGEERAKGNILERFSAQQFPDLHSELNLSSLELGDSALYFCASSVAPTGTGGYTFGSGTRLTVV.

In regard to this clone: One end of the junction varies from germline; a read error may be responsible. This sequence joins TRBV7-9 and TRBJ2-2; the D gene is possibly TRBD2 (6 bases). The CDR3 runs to 16 residues. Germline CDR1 SEHNR, CDR2 FQNEAQ (reference sequence). CDR3 loop: CSSSLELALIAGELFF. The CDR3 DNA reads TGTTCCAGCAGCTTAGAACTAGCTTTAATCGCCGGGGAGCTGTTTTTT.

The chain joins TRBV28 to TRBJ2-5, with D possibly matching TRBD1 (5 bases). The J call may be mistaken, given a closer DNA end match to TRBJ2-7. The CDR3 length is 14 residues. The germline V gene has CDR1 MDHEN and CDR2 SYDVKM. CDR3 DNA sequence: TGTGCCAGCAGTTTTGACAGATTATCCTACGAGCAGTACTTC. Translation gives CASSFDRLSYEQYF.

The chain uses TRBV6-6 and TRBJ2-2, with a weak D call TRBD2 (5 bases). The CDR3 is 13 residues long. Germline lookup yields CDR1 MNHNY and CDR2 SVGAGI (reference sequence). Trimming removed 7 bases at V and 3 bases at J, with 9 bases between. CDR3 nucleotides: TGTGCCAGCACTAGCCCTTACACCGGGGAGCTGTTTTTT. The encoded protein is CASTSPYTGELFF.

This chain joins TRBV5-1 and TRBJ2-1, with 8 bases identical to TRBD1. V was pared by 0 bases and J by 0 bases, with 14 bases of the junction left unmatched. The germline CDR1 and CDR2 sequences are SGHRS and YFSETQ. CDR3 length: 20 amino acids. The CDR3 DNA follows: TGCGCCAGCAGCTTGGATTCGGGACAGGCCATTATCAGCTCCTACAATGAGCAGTTCTTC. Its protein is CASSLDSGQAIISSYNEQFF.

The rearrangement uses TRBV7-2 and TRBJ1-1; 7 nucleotides match TRBD1. The junction had 10 bases not matched to a gene; V was cut back by 4 bases and J by 5 bases. Per the germline V gene, CDR1 is SGHTA and CDR2 is FQGNSA. There are 15 residues in the CDR3. CDR3 loop: CASSSTRGRGTEAFF. The CDR3 coding sequence is TGTGCCAGCAGCTCGACAAGGGGGCGGGGTACTGAAGCTTTCTTT.

This chain links TRBV14 with TRBJ2-7, with D unclear. Germline V gene lookup returns CDR1 SGHDN and CDR2 FVKESK. The CDR3 consists of 13 residues. V was trimmed by 1 base and J by 2 bases, leaving 6 bases between them. The DNA of the CDR3 is TGTGCCAGCAGCCAAGGGCAGGCCTACGAGCAGTACTTC. Protein: CASSQGQAYEQYF.